This T cell receptor beta chain was sequenced for a study of naive and memory T cell subsets. Regarding the study as a whole: TCR abundance followed a power law differing between naive and memory subsets. Diversity fell and Gini index rose from naive through CM, EM, EMRA.

Both TRBC1 and TRBC2 were covered by a beta constant-region primer of two equimolar oligonucleotides. The ligated cDNA underwent four PCR rounds using SP2 and nested alpha and beta constant-region primers. TCRdb re-called the UMI-ligation and nested PCR reads with MiXCR, one entry per CDR3 protein. The repertoire has approximately 80,000 distinct CDR3 sequences, over 8.5% of them found once; the top ten carry over 0.95%. As regards this clonotype: Its antigen is unknown.

CDR1 is SQVTM and CDR2 is ANQGSEA in the germline V gene. Trimming removed 6 bases from V and 6 bases from J, with 8 bases in between. The CDR3 consists of 11 residues. CD4+ T cell IFNgamma after overnight CMV lysate exposure gave donor CMV status. Specimen: naive CD8+ T cells from blood. The chain carries TRBV29-1 and TRBJ2-2; D gene uncertain. This clonotype was sampled from a human donor in good health. CDR3 in DNA: TGCAGCGTGGTTCGCGCCGGGGAGCTGTTTTTT. Its translation: CSVVRAGELFF.